This is a list of T cell receptor beta chains from one sample in a study of cytomegalovirus exposure and HLA in healthy donors. Measured with immunoSEQ multiplex PCR; TCRdb has only the in-frame clones, and not every one. The sample includes 150,000 to 200,000 clones. The sample consisted of PBMCs. These receptors all stem from a man aged 25-45 years in good health and CMV-seronegative. Each CDR3 is given with its conserved first and last residue. The D gene is left open where the match is weak.

TRBV9	TRBJ2-1	TRBD1	CASSVPGTEIYNEQFF	TGTGCCAGCAGCGTCCCCGGGACAGAAATCTACAATGAGCAGTTCTTC
TRBV5-4	TRBJ2-6	-	CASSSTIFSGANVLTF	TGTGCCAGCAGCTCGACAATTTTCTCTGGGGCCAACGTCCTGACTTTC
TRBV19	TRBJ1-1	TRBD1	CASSIATGTGVDTEAFF	TGTGCCAGTAGTATAGCTACCGGGACAGGGGTAGACACTGAAGCTTTCTTT
TRBV30	TRBJ2-7	TRBD1	CAWSTSGTGYEQYF	TGTGCCTGGAGTACCTCCGGGACAGGCTACGAGCAGTACTTC
TRBV25-1	TRBJ1-2	TRBD1	CASSEFSGQGALGYTF	TGTGCCAGCAGTGAATTTTCGGGACAGGGGGCTCTTGGCTACACCTTC
TRBV6-5	TRBJ1-5	-	CASRITGLSNQPQHF	TGTGCCAGCAGAATCACAGGGTTAAGCAATCAGCCCCAGCATTTT
TRBV7-9	TRBJ2-7	-	CASSLNTAYEQYF	TGTGCCAGCAGCTTAAACACAGCCTACGAGCAGTACTTC
TRBV7-9	TRBJ2-7	-	CASSALPDRPYEQYF	TGTGCCAGCAGCGCCTTGCCGGACAGACCCTACGAGCAGTACTTC
TRBV7-2	TRBJ2-7	TRBD1	CASSQGQGSYEQYF	TGTGCCAGCAGCCAAGGACAGGGGTCCTACGAGCAGTACTTC
TRBV5-1	TRBJ2-7	-	CASSSRQVRSYEQYF	TGCGCCAGCAGCTCCCGACAGGTTCGTTCCTACGAGCAGTACTTC
TRBV30	TRBJ2-1	-	CAWSVAGGNEQFF	TGTGCCTGGAGTGTAGCAGGGGGGAATGAGCAGTTCTTC
TRBV7-3	TRBJ2-5	-	CASSLNGQQETQYF	TGTGCCAGCAGCTTAAACGGTCAACAAGAGACCCAGTACTTC
TRBV5-6	TRBJ1-2	TRBD1	CASSTRTGVTYGYTF	TGTGCCAGCAGCACAAGGACAGGGGTTACCTATGGCTACACCTTC
TRBV18	TRBJ2-7	-	CASSPPSLAPSYEQYF	TGTGCCAGCTCACCACCTTCACTTGCACCTTCCTACGAGCAGTACTTC
TRBV18	TRBJ1-1	-	CASSTGDWSTEAFF	TGTGCCAGCTCCACAGGCGATTGGAGCACTGAAGCTTTCTTT
TRBV5-1	TRBJ1-1	TRBD1	CASSRGQGLMNTEAFF	TGCGCCAGCAGCCGGGGACAGGGGCTAATGAACACTGAAGCTTTCTTT
TRBV9	TRBJ2-1	TRBD2	CASSVLSGATYNEQFF	TGTGCCAGCAGCGTCCTTAGCGGGGCCACCTACAATGAGCAGTTCTTC
TRBV7-9	TRBJ1-2	-	CASSLISVNYGYTF	TGTGCCAGCAGCTTGATATCAGTTAACTATGGCTACACCTTC
TRBV6-1	TRBJ1-1	TRBD1	CASSEALGQGSTEAFF	TGTGCCAGCAGTGAAGCACTGGGACAGGGGAGTACTGAAGCTTTCTTT
TRBV28	TRBJ2-6	TRBD1	CASSLGTASGANVLTF	TGTGCCAGCAGTTTGGGGACAGCCTCTGGGGCCAACGTCCTGACTTTC
TRBV2	TRBJ1-1	TRBD1	CASTPGTGNMNTEAFF	TGTGCCAGCACACCCGGGACAGGGAACATGAACACTGAAGCTTTCTTT
TRBV6-5	TRBJ1-1	-	CASSALRGTEAFF	TGTGCCAGCAGTGCGCTTAGGGGCACTGAAGCTTTCTTT
TRBV11-2	TRBJ2-7	TRBD2	CASSPGLAGGSLPYEQYF	TGTGCCAGCAGCCCGGGACTAGCGGGAGGCTCCCTACCCTACGAGCAGTACTTC
TRBV19	TRBJ1-5	TRBD1	CASTEGNRGLLSNQPQHF	TGTGCCAGTACTGAGGGAAACAGGGGACTTCTTAGCAATCAGCCCCAGCATTTT
TRBV6-1	TRBJ2-7	TRBD1	CAFRWDRGGSYEQYF	TGTGCCTTTCGTTGGGACAGGGGTGGGTCCTACGAGCAGTACTTC
TRBV5-1	TRBJ2-5	-	CASSLGQRGETQYF	TGCGCCAGCAGCTTGGGGCAAAGAGGAGAGACCCAGTACTTC
TRBV4-1	TRBJ2-2	-	CASSQDNTGELFF	TGCGCCAGCAGCCAAGATAATACCGGGGAGCTGTTTTTT
TRBV27	TRBJ2-7	-	CASSAQRGAREQYF	TGTGCCAGCAGTGCCCAACGGGGGGCGAGGGAGCAGTACTTC